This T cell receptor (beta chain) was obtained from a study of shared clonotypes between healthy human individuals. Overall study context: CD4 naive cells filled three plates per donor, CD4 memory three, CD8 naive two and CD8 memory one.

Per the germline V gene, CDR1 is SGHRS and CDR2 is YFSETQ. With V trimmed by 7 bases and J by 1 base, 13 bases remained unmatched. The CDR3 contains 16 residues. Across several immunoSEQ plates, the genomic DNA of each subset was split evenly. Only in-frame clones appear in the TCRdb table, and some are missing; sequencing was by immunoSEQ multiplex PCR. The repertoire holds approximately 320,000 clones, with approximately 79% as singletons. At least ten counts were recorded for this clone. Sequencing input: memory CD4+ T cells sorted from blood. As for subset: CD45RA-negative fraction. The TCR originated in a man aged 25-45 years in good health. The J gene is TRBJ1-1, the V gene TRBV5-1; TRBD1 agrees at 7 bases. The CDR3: CASGKLTGEGNTEAFF. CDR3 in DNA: TGCGCCAGCGGAAAATTAACAGGGGAAGGGAACACTGAAGCTTTCTTT.